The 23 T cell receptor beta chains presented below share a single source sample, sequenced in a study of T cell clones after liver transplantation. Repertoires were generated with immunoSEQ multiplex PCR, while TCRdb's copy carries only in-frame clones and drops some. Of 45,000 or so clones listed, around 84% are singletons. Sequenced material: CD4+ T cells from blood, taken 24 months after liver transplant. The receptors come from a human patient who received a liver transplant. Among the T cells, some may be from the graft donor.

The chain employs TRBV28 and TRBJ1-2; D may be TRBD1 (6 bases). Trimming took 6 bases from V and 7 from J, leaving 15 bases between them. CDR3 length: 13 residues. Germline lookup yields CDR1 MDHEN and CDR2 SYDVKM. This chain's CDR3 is CASRRNRAGGYTF. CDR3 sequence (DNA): TGTGCCAGCAGACGGAACAGGGCGGGTGGCTACACCTTC.

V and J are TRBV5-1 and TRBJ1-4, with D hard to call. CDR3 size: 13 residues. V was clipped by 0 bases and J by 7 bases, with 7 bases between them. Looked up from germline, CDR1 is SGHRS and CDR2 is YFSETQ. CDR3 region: CASSLAPVEKLFF. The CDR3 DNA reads TGCGCCAGCAGCTTGGCGCCCGTTGAAAAACTGTTTTTT.

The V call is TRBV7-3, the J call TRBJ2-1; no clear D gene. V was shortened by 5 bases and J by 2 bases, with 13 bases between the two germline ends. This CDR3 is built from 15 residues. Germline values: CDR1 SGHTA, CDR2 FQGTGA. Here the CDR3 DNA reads TGTGCCAGCAGCCGGTCGTCGCTCACCTACAATGAGCAGTTCTTC. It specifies CASSRSSLTYNEQFF.

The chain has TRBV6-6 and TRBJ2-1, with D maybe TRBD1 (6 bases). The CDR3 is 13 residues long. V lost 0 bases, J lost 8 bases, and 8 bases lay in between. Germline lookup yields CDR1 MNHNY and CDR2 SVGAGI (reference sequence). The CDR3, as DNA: TGTGCCAGCAGTTACTCGGGGGCCCATGAGCAGTTCTTC. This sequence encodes CASSYSGAHEQFF.

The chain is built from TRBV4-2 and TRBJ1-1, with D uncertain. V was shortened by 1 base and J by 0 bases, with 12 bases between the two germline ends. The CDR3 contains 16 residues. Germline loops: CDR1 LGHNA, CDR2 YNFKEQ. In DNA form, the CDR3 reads TGTGCCAGCAGCCAAGGCCCCCTTCTTCTGAACACTGAAGCTTTCTTT. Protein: CASSQGPLLLNTEAFF.

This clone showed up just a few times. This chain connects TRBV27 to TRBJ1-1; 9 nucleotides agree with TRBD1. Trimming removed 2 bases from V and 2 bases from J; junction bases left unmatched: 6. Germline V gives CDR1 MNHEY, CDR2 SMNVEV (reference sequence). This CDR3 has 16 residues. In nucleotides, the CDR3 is TGTGCCAGCAGTTTAGGGACAGGGACCTTAAACACTGAAGCTTTCTTT. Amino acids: CASSLGTGTLNTEAFF.

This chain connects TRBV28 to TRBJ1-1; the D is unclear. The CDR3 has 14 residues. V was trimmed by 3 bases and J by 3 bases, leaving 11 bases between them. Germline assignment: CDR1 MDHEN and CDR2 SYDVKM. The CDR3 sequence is CASSFPGVDTEAFF. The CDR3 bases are TGTGCCAGCAGTTTCCCCGGGGTGGACACTGAAGCTTTCTTT.

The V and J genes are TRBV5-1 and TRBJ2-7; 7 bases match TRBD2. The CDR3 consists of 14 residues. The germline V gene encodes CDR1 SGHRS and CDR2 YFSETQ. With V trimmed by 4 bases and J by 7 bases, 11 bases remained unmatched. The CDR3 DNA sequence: TGCGCCAGCAGCGTAGCGGGTCCAGCACTTGAGCAGTACTTC. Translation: CASSVAGPALEQYF.

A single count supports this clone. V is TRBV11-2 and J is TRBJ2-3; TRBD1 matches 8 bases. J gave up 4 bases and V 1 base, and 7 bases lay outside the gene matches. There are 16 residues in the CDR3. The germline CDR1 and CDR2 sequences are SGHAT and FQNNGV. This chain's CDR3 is CASSLGQGLRADTQYF. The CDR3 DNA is TGTGCCAGCAGCTTAGGACAGGGGTTGCGCGCAGATACGCAGTATTTT.

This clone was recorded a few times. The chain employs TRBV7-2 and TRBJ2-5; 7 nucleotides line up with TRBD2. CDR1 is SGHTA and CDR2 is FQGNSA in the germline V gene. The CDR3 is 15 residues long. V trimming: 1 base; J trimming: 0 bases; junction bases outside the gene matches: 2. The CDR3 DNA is TGTGCCAGCAGCTTAGGGCGGGGGTACCAAGAGACCCAGTACTTC. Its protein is CASSLGRGYQETQYF.

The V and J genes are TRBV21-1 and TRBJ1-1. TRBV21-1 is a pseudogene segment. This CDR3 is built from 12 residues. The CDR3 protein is CASSSGRIEAFF. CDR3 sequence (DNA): TGTGCCAGCAGTTCCGGACGTATTGAAGCTTTCTTT.

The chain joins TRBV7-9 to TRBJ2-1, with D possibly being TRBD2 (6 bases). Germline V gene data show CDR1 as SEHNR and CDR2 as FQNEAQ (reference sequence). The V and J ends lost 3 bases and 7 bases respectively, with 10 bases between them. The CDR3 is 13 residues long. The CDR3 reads CASSFSSGNEQFF. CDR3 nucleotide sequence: TGTGCCAGCAGCTTTTCCAGCGGGAATGAGCAGTTCTTC.

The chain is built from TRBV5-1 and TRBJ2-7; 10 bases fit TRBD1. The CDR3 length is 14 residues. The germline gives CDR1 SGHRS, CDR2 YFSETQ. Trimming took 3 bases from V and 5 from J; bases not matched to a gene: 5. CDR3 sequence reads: CASSSGQGVHEQYF. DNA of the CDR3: TGCGCCAGCAGCTCAGGACAGGGGGTCCACGAGCAGTACTTC.

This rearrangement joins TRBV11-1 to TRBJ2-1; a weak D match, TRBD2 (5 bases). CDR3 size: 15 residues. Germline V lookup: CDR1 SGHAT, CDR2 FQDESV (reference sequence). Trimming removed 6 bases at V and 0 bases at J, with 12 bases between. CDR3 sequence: CASSLSGSSYNEQFF. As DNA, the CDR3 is TGTGCCAGCAGTTTGAGTGGGAGCTCCTACAATGAGCAGTTCTTC.

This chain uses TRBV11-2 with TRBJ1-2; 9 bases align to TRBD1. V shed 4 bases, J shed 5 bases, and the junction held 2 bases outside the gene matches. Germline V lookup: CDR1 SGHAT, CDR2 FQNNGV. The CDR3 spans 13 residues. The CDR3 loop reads CASSSDRGYGYTF. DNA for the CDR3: TGTGCCAGCAGCTCGGACAGGGGATATGGCTACACCTTC.

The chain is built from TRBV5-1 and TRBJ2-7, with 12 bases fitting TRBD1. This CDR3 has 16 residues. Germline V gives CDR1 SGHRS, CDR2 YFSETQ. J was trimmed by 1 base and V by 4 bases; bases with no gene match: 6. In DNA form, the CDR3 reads TGCGCCAGCAGCCCCCGGGACAGGGGGCGATCCTACGAGCAGTACTTC. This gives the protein CASSPRDRGRSYEQYF.

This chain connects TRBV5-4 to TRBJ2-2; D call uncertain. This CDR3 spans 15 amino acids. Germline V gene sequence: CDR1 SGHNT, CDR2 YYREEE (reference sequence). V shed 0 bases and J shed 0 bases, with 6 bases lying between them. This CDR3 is CASSLVAANTGELFF. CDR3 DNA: TGTGCCAGCAGCTTGGTAGCTGCGAACACCGGGGAGCTGTTTTTT.

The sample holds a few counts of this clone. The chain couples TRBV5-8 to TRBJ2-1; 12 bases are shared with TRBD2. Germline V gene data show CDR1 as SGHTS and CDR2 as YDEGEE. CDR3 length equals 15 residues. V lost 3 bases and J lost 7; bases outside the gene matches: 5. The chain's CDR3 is CASSSRLAGENEQFF. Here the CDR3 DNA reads TGTGCCAGCAGCTCGAGACTAGCGGGAGAAAATGAGCAGTTCTTC.

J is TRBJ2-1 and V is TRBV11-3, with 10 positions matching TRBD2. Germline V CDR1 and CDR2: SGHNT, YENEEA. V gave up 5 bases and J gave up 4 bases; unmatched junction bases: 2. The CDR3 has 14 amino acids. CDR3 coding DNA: TGTGCCAGCAGCAGGACTAGCGGTTACAATGAGCAGTTCTTC. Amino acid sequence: CASSRTSGYNEQFF.

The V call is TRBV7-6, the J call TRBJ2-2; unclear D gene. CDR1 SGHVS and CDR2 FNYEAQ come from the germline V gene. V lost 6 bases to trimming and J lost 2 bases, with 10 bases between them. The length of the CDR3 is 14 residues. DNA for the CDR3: TGTGCCAGCAGTACACGCCCCAACACCGGGGAGCTGTTTTTT. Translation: CASSTRPNTGELFF.

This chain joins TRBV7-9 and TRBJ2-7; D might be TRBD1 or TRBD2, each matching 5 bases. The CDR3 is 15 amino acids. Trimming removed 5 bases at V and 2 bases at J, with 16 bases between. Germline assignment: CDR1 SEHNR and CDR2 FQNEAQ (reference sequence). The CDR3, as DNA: TGTGCCAGCAGCCACTGGGGACCCCAGGCCTACGAGCAGTACTTC. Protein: CASSHWGPQAYEQYF.

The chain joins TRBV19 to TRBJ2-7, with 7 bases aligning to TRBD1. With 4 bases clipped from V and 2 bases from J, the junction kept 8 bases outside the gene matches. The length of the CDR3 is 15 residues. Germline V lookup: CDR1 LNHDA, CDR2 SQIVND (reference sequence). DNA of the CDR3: TGTGCCAGTAGTAATCCCGGACAGGCTACCTACGAGCAGTACTTC. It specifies CASSNPGQATYEQYF.

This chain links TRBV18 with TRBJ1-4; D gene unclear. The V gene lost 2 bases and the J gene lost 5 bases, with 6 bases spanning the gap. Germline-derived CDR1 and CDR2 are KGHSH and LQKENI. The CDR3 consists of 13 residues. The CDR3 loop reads CASSPVANEKLFF. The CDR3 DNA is TGTGCCAGCTCACCAGTCGCAAATGAAAAACTGTTTTTT.